This entry concerns a single T cell receptor (beta chain). Its antigen is unidentified. These data belong to a study of shared clonotypes between healthy human individuals. Study at large: CD4 naive and memory got three plates each, CD8 naive two, CD8 memory one. General observations from the study: Around 5% was the fraction of naive CD4 clonotypes found shared across several donors.

Among the donors, all were Caucasian adults who lived in Nashville, Tennessee. Original analysis: Quality scores were absent from the junction-only immunoSEQ sequences, so filtering differed. Profiling relied on immunoSEQ multiplex PCR, and the TCRdb table lists in-frame clones only, not all of them. The V and J calls and clone size were taken over from that table, and D and trimming were inferred from the DNA. The sample yields more than 2,000,000 clones, roughly 93% seen once. V lost 3 bases, J lost 2 bases, and 14 bases lay in between. The CDR3 is 15 residues long. In germline, CDR1 is SGHRS, CDR2 YFSETQ.

The source is a man aged 18 to 29 in good health. Some clones in this sample may be carry-over from other donors' samples. The V gene is TRBV5-1, the J gene TRBJ1-1; no clear D gene. The sequencing sample was made of naive CD4+ T cells from PBMCs. Subset denoted: CD45RA+ positively selected. The CDR3: CASSSLPHENTEAFF. DNA for the CDR3: TGCGCCAGCAGCTCCCTCCCTCATGAAAACACTGAAGCTTTCTTT.